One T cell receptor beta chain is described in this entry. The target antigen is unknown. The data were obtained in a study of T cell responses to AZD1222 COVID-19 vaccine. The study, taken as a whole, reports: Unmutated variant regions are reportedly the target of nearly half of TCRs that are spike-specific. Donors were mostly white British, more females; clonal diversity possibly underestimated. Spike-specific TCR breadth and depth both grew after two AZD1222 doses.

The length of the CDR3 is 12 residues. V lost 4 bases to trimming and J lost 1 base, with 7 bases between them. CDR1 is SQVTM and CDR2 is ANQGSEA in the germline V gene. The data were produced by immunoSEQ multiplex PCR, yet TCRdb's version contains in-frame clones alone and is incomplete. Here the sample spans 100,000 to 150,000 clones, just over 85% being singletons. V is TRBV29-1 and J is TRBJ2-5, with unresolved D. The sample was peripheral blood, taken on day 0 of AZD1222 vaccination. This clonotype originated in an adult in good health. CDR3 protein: CSVGQSQETQYF. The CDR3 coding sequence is TGCAGCGTTGGTCAGTCCCAAGAGACCCAGTACTTC.